Following are 2 T cell receptor beta chains from one sample sequenced in a study of neurological immune-mediated disorders. MiXCR was run by TCRdb on the 5' RACE reads, yielding one entry per CDR3 protein. The sample shows roughly 19,000 distinct CDR3 sequences, roughly 15% of them seen only once. The sequenced sample was PBMCs. All receptors come from a female donor with HTLV-1-associated myelopathy (HAM/TSP).

This chain joins TRBV5-6 and TRBJ1-6; D is uncertain. The length of the CDR3 is 15 residues. CDR1 and CDR2 (germline): SGHDT, YYEEEE. V was pared by 2 bases and J by 3 bases, with 9 bases between. CDR3 protein: CASSLQTVYNSPLHF. The CDR3 bases are TGTGCCAGCAGCTTACAGACCGTCTATAATTCACCCCTCCACTTT.

Regarding this clonotype: This may come from a read error, since a much larger clone is one base off. Because it lacks the conserved phenylalanine or tryptophan at the end, this CDR3 is likely a read error. Because the CDR3's place on the DNA is in doubt, the DNA is left out and the CDR3 is given as listed by TCRdb. J is TRBJ1-2 and V is TRBV20-1; the D call of TRBD1 is as the table states it, not checked on the DNA. 16 amino acids form the CDR3, both terminal residues included. CDR1 is DFQATT, CDR2 SNEGSKA, per germline (reference sequence). CDR3 protein: CSARGGTGGRDGPQHL.